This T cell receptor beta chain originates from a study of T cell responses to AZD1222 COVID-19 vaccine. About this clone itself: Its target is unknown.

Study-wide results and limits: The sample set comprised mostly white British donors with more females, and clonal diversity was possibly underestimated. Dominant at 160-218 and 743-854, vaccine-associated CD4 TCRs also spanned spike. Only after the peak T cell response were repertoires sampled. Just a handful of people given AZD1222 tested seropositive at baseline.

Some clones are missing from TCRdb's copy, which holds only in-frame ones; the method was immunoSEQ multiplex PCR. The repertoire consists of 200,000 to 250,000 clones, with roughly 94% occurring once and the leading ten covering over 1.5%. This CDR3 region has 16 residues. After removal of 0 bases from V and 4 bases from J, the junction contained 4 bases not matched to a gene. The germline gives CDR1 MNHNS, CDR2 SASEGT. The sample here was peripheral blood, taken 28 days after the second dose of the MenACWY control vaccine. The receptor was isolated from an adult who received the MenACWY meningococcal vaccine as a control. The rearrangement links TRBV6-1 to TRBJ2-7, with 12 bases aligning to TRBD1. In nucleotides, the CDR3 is TGTGCCAGCAGTGAAGCGGGGGGACAGGGGGCTTACGAGCAGTACTTC. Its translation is CASSEAGGQGAYEQYF.